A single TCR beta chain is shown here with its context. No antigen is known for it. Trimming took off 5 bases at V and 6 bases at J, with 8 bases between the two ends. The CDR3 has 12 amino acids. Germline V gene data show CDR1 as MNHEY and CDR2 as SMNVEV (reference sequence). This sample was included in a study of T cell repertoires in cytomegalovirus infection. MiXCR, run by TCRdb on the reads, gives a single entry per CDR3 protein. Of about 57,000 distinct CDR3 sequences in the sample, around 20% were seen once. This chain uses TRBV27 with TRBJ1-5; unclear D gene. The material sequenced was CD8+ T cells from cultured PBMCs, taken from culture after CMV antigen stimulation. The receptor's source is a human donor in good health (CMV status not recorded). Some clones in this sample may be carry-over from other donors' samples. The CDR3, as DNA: TGTGCCAGCAGTAGGGTATCTCAGCCCCAGCATTTT. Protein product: CASSRVSQPQHF.